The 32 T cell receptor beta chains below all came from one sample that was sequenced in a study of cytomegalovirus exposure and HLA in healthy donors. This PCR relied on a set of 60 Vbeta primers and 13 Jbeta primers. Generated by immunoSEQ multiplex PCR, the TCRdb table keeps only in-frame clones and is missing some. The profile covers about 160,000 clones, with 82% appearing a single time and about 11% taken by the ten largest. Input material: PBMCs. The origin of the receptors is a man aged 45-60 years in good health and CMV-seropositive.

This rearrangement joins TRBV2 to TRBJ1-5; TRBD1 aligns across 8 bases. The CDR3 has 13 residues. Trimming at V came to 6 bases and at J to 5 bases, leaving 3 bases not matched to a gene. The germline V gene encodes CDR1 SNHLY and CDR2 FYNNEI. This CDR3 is CASRDRGHQPQHF. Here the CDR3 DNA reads TGTGCCAGCAGAGACAGGGGCCATCAGCCCCAGCATTTT.

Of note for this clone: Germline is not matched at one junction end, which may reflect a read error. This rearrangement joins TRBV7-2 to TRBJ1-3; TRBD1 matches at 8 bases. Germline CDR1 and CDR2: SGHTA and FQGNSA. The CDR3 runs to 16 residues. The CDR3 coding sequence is TGTGTCAGCAGCCCCCGACAGGGGAGCTCTGGAAACACCATATATTTT. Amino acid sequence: CVSSPRQGSSGNTIYF.

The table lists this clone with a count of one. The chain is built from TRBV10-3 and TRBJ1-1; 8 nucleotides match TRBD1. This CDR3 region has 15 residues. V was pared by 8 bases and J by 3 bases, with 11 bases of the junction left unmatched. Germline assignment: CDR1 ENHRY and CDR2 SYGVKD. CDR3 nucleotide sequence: TGTGCCATCCGAACAGGGGGTGTTAGGGACACTGAAGCTTTCTTT. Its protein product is CAIRTGGVRDTEAFF.

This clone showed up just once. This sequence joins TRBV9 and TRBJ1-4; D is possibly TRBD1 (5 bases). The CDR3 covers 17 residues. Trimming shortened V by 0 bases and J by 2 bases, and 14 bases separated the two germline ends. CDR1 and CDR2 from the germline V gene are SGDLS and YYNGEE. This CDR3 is CASSVGPARATNEKLFF. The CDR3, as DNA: TGTGCCAGCAGCGTAGGCCCCGCCAGGGCCACTAATGAAAAACTGTTTTTT.

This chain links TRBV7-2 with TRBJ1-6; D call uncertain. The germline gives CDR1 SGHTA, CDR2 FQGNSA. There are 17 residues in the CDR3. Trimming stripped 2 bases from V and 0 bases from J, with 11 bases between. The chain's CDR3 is CASSLLSVSSYNSPLHF. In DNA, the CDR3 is TGTGCCAGCAGCTTACTATCGGTTAGCTCCTATAATTCACCCCTCCACTTT.

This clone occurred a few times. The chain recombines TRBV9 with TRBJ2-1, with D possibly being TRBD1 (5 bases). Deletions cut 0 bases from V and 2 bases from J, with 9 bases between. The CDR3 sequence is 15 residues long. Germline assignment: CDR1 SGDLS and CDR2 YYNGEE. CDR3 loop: CASSVGQGTYNEQFF. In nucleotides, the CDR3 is TGTGCCAGCAGCGTAGGGCAGGGTACCTACAATGAGCAGTTCTTC.

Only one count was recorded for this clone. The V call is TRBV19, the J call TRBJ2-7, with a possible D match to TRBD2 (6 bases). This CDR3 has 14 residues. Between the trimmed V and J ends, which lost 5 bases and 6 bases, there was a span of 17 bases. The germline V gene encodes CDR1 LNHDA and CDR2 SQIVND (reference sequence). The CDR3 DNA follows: TGTGCCAGTAGTTTAGTGCGGGGCGACCGCGAGCAGTACTTC. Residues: CASSLVRGDREQYF.

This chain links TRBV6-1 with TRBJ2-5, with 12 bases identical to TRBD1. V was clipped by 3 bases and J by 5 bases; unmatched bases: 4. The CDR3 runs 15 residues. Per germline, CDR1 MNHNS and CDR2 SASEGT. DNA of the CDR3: TGTGCCAGCAGTGACGGGACAGGGGGCCGGGAGACCCAGTACTTC. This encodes CASSDGTGGRETQYF.

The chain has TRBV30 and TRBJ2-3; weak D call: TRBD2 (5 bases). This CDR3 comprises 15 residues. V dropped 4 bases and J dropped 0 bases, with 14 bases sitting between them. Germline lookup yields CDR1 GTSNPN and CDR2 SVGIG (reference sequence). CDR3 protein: CAWIWYGGSTDTQYF. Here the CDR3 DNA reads TGTGCCTGGATTTGGTACGGCGGGAGCACAGATACGCAGTATTTT.

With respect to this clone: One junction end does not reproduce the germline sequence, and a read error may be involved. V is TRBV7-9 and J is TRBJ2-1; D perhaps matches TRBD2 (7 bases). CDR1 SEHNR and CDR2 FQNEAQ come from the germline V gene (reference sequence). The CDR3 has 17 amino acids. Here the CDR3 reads CSSSLAGGTSSYNEQFF. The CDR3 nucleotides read TGTTCCAGCAGCTTAGCGGGTGGGACAAGCTCCTACAATGAGCAGTTCTTC.

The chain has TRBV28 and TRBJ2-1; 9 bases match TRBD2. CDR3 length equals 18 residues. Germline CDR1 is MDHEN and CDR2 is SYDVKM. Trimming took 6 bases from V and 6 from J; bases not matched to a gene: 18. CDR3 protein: CASRTLHSGVAGANEQFF. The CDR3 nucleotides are TGTGCCAGCAGAACCCTCCACTCCGGGGTAGCGGGAGCCAATGAGCAGTTCTTC.

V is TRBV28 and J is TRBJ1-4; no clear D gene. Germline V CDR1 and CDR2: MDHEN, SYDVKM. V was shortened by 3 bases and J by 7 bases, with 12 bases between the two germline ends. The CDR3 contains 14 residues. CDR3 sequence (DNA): TGTGCCAGCAGTTTGGGATCTAGCAGTGAAAAACTGTTTTTT. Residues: CASSLGSSSEKLFF.

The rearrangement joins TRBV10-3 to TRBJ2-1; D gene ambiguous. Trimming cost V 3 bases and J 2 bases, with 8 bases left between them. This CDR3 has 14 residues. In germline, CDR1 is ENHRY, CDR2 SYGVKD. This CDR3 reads CAISDSSPYNEQFF. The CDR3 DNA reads TGTGCCATCAGTGACAGTAGCCCCTACAATGAGCAGTTCTTC.

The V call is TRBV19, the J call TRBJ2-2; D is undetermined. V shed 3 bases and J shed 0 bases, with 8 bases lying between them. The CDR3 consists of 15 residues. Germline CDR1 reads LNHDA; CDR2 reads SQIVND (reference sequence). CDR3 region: CASSMADPNTGELFF. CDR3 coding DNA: TGTGCCAGTAGTATGGCCGATCCGAACACCGGGGAGCTGTTTTTT.

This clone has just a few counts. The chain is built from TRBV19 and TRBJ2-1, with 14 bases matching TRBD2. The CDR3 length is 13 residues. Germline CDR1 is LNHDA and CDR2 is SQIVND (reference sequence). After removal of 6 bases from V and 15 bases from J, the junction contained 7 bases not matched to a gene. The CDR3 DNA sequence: TGTGCCAGTAGCCCGGGACTAGCGGGAGTAGTGTTCTTC. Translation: CASSPGLAGVVFF.

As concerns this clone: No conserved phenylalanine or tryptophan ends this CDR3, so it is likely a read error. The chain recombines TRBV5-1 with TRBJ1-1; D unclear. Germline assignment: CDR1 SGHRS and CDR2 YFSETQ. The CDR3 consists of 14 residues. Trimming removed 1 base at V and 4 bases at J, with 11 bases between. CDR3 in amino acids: CASSLTGSSTEAFL. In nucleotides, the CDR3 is TGCGCCAGCAGCTTGACGGGGTCGAGCACTGAAGCTTTCCTT.

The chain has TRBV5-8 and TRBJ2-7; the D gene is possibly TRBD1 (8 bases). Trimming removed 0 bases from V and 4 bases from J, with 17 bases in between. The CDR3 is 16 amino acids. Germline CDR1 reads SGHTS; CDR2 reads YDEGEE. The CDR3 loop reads CASSLDYRGEGYEQYF. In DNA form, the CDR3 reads TGTGCCAGCAGCTTGGATTACAGGGGGGAGGGATACGAGCAGTACTTC. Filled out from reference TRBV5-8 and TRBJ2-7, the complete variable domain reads EAGVTQSPTHLIKTRGQQATLRCSPISGHTSVYWYQQALGLGLQFLLWYDEGEERNRGNFPPRFSGRQFPNYSSELNVNALELEDSALYLCASSLDYRGEGYEQYFGPGTRLTVT.

The CDR3 here is CASRDRGTEAFF. The DNA for the CDR3 is TGTGCCAGCAGGGACAGGGGGACTGAAGCTTTCTTT. The chain links TRBV6-4 to TRBJ1-1; TRBD1 matches 10 bases. V dropped 6 bases and J dropped 5; count of bases not matched to a gene: 0. The CDR3 loop spans 12 amino acids. The V gene's germline CDR1 is MRHNA and CDR2 SNTAGT.

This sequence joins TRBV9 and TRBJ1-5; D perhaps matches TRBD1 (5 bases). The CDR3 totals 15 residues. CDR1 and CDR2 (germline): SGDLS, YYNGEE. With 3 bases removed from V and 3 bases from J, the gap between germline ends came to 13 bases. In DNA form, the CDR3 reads TGTGCCAGCAGCGAGGGACTTTCAGACAATCAGCCCCAGCATTTT. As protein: CASSEGLSDNQPQHF. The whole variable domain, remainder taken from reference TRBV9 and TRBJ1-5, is DSGVTQTPKHLITATGQRVTLRCSPRSGDLSVYWYQQSLDQGLQFLIQYYNGEERAKGNILERFSAQQFPDLHSELNLSSLELGDSALYFCASSEGLSDNQPQHFGDGTRLSIL.

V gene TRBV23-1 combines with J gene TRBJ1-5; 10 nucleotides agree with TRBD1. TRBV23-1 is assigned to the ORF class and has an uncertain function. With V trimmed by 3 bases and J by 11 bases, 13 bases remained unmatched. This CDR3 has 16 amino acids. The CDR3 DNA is TGCGCCAGCAGTCACCCCGGACAGGGGGGGGGCGGGGCCCAGCATTTT. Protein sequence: CASSHPGQGGGGAQHF.

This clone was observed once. CDR3 in DNA: TGTGCCAGCAGCCCAACAGGGGTGGGTCAGCCCCAGCATTTT. Amino acid sequence: CASSPTGVGQPQHF. The chain joins TRBV7-3 to TRBJ1-5; 7 nucleotides agree with TRBD1. Germline V gene data show CDR1 as SGHTA and CDR2 as FQGTGA. There are 14 residues in the CDR3. V lost 5 bases, J lost 6 bases, and 7 bases stayed unmatched.

The CDR3 protein is CASSSRPPQWGRAREQYF. The CDR3 DNA reads TGTGCCAGCAGCAGCCGTCCCCCACAGTGGGGCAGAGCTAGAGAGCAGTACTTC. This chain connects TRBV21-1 to TRBJ2-7; TRBD1 reflects the table's D call only, with no check against the DNA. TRBV21-1 is deemed a pseudogene. This CDR3 is 18 amino acids long.

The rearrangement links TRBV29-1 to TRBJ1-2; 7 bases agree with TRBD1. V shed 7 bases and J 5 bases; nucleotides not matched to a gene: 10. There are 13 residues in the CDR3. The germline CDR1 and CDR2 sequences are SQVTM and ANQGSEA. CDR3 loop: CSATGPPTYGYTF. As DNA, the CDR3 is TGCAGCGCGACAGGGCCGCCTACTTATGGCTACACCTTC.

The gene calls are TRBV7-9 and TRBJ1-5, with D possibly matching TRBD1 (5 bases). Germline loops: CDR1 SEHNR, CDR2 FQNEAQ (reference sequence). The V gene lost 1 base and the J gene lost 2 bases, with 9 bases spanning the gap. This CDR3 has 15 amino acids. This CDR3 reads CASSLERGGNQPQHF. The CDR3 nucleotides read TGTGCCAGCAGCTTAGAGCGGGGGGGCAATCAGCCCCAGCATTTT. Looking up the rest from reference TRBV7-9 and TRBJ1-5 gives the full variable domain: DTGVSQNPRHKITKRGQNVTFRCDPISEHNRLYWYRQTLGQGPEFLTYFQNEAQLEKSRLLSDRFSAERPKGSFSTLEIQRTEQGDSAMYLCASSLERGGNQPQHFGDGTRLSIL.

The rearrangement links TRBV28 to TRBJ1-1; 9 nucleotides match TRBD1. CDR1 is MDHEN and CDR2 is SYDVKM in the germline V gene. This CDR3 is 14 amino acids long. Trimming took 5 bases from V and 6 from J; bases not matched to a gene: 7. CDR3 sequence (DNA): TGTGCCAGCAGTCCCGGGACAGGGATTTCTGAAGCTTTCTTT. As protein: CASSPGTGISEAFF.

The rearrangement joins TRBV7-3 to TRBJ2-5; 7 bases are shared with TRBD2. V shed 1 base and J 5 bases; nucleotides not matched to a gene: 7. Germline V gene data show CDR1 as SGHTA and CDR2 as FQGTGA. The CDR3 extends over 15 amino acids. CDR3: CASSLSLAVGETQYF. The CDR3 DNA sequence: TGTGCCAGCAGCTTAAGTCTAGCGGTTGGGGAGACCCAGTACTTC.

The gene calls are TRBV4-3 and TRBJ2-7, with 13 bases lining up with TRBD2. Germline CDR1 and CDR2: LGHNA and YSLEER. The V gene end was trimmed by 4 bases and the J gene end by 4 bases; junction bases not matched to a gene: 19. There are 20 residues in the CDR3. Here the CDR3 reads CASSRSHFATGLAGLYEQYF. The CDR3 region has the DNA TGCGCCAGCAGCCGATCACACTTCGCTACGGGACTAGCGGGACTTTACGAGCAGTACTTC.

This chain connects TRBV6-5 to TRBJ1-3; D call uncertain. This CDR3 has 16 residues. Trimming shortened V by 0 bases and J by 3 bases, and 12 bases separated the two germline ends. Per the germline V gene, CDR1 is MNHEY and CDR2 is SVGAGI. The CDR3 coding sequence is TGTGCCAGCAGTTACTCGGGCAAGATCGGTGGAAACACCATATATTTT. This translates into CASSYSGKIGGNTIYF.

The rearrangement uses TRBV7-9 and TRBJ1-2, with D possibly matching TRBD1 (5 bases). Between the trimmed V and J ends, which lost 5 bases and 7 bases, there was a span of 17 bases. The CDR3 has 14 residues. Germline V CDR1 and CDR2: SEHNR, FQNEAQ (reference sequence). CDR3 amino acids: CASSPSGGGSGYTF. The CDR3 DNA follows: TGTGCCAGCAGCCCATCCGGCGGGGGTAGTGGCTACACCTTC.

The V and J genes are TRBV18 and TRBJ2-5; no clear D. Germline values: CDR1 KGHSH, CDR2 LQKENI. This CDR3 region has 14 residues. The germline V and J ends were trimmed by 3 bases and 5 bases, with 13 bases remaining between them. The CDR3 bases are TGTGCCAGCTCACCCGCCCGTGAGGCCGAGACCCAGTACTTC. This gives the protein CASSPAREAETQYF. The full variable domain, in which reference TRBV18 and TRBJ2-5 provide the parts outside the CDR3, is NAGVMQNPRHLVRRRGQEARLRCSPMKGHSHVYWYRQLPEEGLKFMVYLQKENIIDESGMPKERFSAEFPKEGPSILRIQQVVRGDSAAYFCASSPAREAETQYFGPGTRLLVL.

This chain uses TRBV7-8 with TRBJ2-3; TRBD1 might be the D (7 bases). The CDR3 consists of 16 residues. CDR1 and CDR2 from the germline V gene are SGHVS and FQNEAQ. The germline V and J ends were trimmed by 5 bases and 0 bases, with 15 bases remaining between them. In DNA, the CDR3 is TGTGCCAGCAGCCCCCAACCAGGGGGGAGCACAGATACGCAGTATTTT. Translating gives CASSPQPGGSTDTQYF.

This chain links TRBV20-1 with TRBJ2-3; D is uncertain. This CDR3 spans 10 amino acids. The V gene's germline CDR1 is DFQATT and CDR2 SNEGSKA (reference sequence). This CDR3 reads CSVSTDTQYF. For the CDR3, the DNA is TGCAGCGTTAGCACAGATACGCAGTATTTT.